The 23 T cell receptor beta chains below were found in one sample sequenced in a study of cytomegalovirus exposure and HLA in healthy donors. In the PCR, 60 Vbeta and 13 Jbeta primers were used. Repertoires were generated with immunoSEQ multiplex PCR, while TCRdb's copy carries only in-frame clones and drops some. The repertoire holds around 200,000 clones, with approximately 70% as singletons. Sequencing was performed on PBMCs. These receptors originate from a man aged 40-49 years in good health and CMV-seropositive.

The chain employs TRBV7-2 and TRBJ2-1; tentative D call: TRBD2 (5 bases). V was shortened by 6 bases and J by 11 bases, with 11 bases between the two germline ends. This CDR3 has 11 amino acids. The germline V gene has CDR1 SGHTA and CDR2 FQGNSA. The CDR3 sequence: CASRAGRQQFF. The CDR3 bases are TGTGCCAGCAGGGCGGGTCGGCAGCAGTTCTTC.

The chain joins TRBV10-3 to TRBJ2-5; 11 positions agree with TRBD2. The CDR3 loop spans 13 amino acids. Trimming took 10 bases from V and 5 from J; bases not matched to a gene: 6. Germline V gene lookup returns CDR1 ENHRY and CDR2 SYGVKD. Here the CDR3 reads CASSGGAMETQYF. For the CDR3, the DNA is TGTGCCAGTAGCGGGGGGGCCATGGAGACCCAGTACTTC.

DNA of the CDR3: TGTGCCAGCACCAGGGCGTTAGACACAGATACGCAGTATTTT. Amino acid sequence: CASTRALDTDTQYF. This rearrangement joins TRBV18 to TRBJ2-3, with D maybe TRBD1 (5 bases). V gave up 8 bases and J gave up 2 bases, with 14 bases separating them. The CDR3 is 14 residues long. Looked up from germline, CDR1 is KGHSH and CDR2 is LQKENI.

This clone was seen a handful of times. This sequence joins TRBV19 and TRBJ2-1, with TRBD1 matching 11 bases. From germline, CDR1 is LNHDA and CDR2 SQIVND (reference sequence). The V and J ends lost 5 bases and 7 bases, in that order; junction bases with no gene match: 4. This CDR3 has 14 amino acids. The CDR3 region is CASSGQGAGNEQFF. The CDR3 DNA sequence: TGTGCCAGTAGTGGACAGGGGGCGGGGAATGAGCAGTTCTTC.

This rearrangement joins TRBV5-1 to TRBJ1-2; maybe TRBD1 (6 bases). Germline assignment: CDR1 SGHRS and CDR2 YFSETQ. This CDR3 is 15 amino acids long. With 4 bases removed from V and 1 base from J, the gap between germline ends came to 14 bases. This CDR3 is CASSLSAGVNYGYTF. In nucleotides, the CDR3 is TGCGCCAGCAGCCTCTCGGCAGGGGTTAACTATGGCTACACCTTC.

This clone was found once. This rearrangement joins TRBV7-3 to TRBJ1-6; D possibly corresponds to TRBD1 (6 bases). Trimming removed 11 bases from V and 8 bases from J, with 34 bases in between. The CDR3 contains 19 residues. Germline V gene sequence: CDR1 SGHTA, CDR2 FQGTGA. CDR3 protein: CASPGKGGGDHLRDSPLHF. The CDR3 coding sequence is TGTGCCTCCCCGGGAAAGGGGGGGGGCGACCACCTAAGGGATTCACCCCTCCACTTT.

In its sample, this clone was seen once. V gene TRBV9 combines with J gene TRBJ2-2; tentatively, D is TRBD1 (6 bases). Per the germline V gene, CDR1 is SGDLS and CDR2 is YYNGEE. V was pared by 4 bases and J by 5 bases, with 9 bases between. This CDR3 spans 13 amino acids. The DNA for the CDR3 is TGTGCCAGCAGCTTCCAGGGGACCGGGGAGCTGTTTTTT. Translated, it gives CASSFQGTGELFF.

The rearrangement joins TRBV7-2 to TRBJ2-3; weak D call: TRBD1 (5 bases). V lost 2 bases and J 0 bases, leaving 21 bases between the germline ends. CDR3 size: 19 residues. The germline V gene has CDR1 SGHTA and CDR2 FQGNSA. CDR3 coding DNA: TGTGCCAGCAGCTTACCCAGAGTGGCAGGGATTATAAGCACAGATACGCAGTATTTT. This sequence encodes CASSLPRVAGIISTDTQYF. Variable domain in full (rest from reference TRBV7-2 and TRBJ2-3): GAGVSQSPSNKVTEKGKDVELRCDPISGHTALYWYRQSLGQGLEFLIYFQGNSAPDKSGLPSDRFSAERTGGSVSTLTIQRTQQEDSAVYLCASSLPRVAGIISTDTQYFGPGTRLTVL.

This sequence joins TRBV5-4 and TRBJ1-6, with 12 nucleotides matching TRBD1. Unmatched junction bases numbered 3, after V lost 0 bases and J lost 8 bases. CDR3 size: 16 residues. Germline CDR1 SGHNT, CDR2 YYREEE (reference sequence). Here the CDR3 reads CASSLGGTGGHSPLHF. The DNA of the CDR3 is TGTGCCAGCAGCTTGGGCGGGACAGGGGGCCATTCACCCCTCCACTTT.

V and J are TRBV10-2 and TRBJ1-5; D is uncertain. CDR1 WSHSY and CDR2 SAAADI come from the germline V gene. V was trimmed by 6 bases and J by 0 bases, leaving 6 bases between them. The CDR3 loop spans 13 amino acids. This CDR3 is CASSVYSNQPQHF. As DNA, the CDR3 is TGCGCCAGCAGCGTCTATAGCAATCAGCCCCAGCATTTT.

J is TRBJ1-5 and V is TRBV9, with D possibly being TRBD1 (5 bases). The CDR3 runs to 15 residues. Germline V gene sequence: CDR1 SGDLS, CDR2 YYNGEE. V was trimmed by 0 bases and J by 7 bases, leaving 14 bases between them. CDR3 sequence reads: CASSVGPGLGQPQHF. The CDR3 DNA sequence: TGTGCCAGCAGCGTAGGGCCAGGGTTAGGCCAGCCCCAGCATTTT.

This clone was counted a single time. The rearrangement uses TRBV9 and TRBJ2-3, with TRBD2 matching 9 bases. Unmatched junction bases numbered 4, after V lost 4 bases and J lost 4 bases. This CDR3 is built from 14 residues. Germline V gene data show CDR1 as SGDLS and CDR2 as YYNGEE. The CDR3 spells CASSLSGGPDTQYF. CDR3 nucleotide sequence: TGTGCCAGCAGCCTGAGCGGGGGGCCAGATACGCAGTATTTT.

V is TRBV6-1 and J is TRBJ1-1, with 8 bases aligning to TRBD1. After removal of 3 bases from V and 3 bases from J, the junction contained 6 bases not matched to a gene. The CDR3 has 15 amino acids. Germline V lookup: CDR1 MNHNS, CDR2 SASEGT. DNA of the CDR3: TGTGCCAGCAGTGATCGGACAGGGAAGCACACTGAAGCTTTCTTT. Translating gives CASSDRTGKHTEAFF.

The CDR3 loop is CASRLEQAAITEAFF. The DNA of the CDR3 is TGTGCCAGCAGATTAGAACAGGCTGCCATCACTGAAGCTTTCTTT. The chain links TRBV4-2 to TRBJ1-1; maybe TRBD1 (5 bases). The CDR3 contains 15 residues. V was cut by 6 bases and J by 4 bases, with 18 bases left in between. Germline assignment: CDR1 LGHNA and CDR2 YNFKEQ.

The sample holds one count of this clone. The chain combines TRBV10-1 with TRBJ1-2; maybe TRBD1 (6 bases). This CDR3 has 14 residues. Germline CDR1 WNHNN, CDR2 SYGVQD (reference sequence). V was shortened by 4 bases and J by 4 bases, with 13 bases between the two germline ends. The CDR3 DNA reads as TGCGCCAGCAGTGGATCCGGGACATCCTATGGCTACACCTTC. Translation gives CASSGSGTSYGYTF.

CDR3 amino acids: CASSLSDRDSLHF. CDR3 coding DNA: TGTGCCAGCAGCTTAAGTGATCGGGACTCCCTCCACTTT. This chain uses TRBV7-9 with TRBJ1-6, with D maybe TRBD1 (5 bases). Germline lookup yields CDR1 SEHNR and CDR2 FQNEAQ (reference sequence). This CDR3 spans 13 amino acids. The V and J ends lost 2 bases and 14 bases respectively, with 13 bases between them.

This chain connects TRBV7-9 to TRBJ2-2; 7 bases agree with TRBD1. The junction had 6 bases not matched to a gene; V was cut back by 4 bases and J by 4 bases. Germline loops: CDR1 SEHNR, CDR2 FQNEAQ (reference sequence). This CDR3 is 15 amino acids long. Written as DNA, the CDR3 is TGTGCCAGCAGCTCTGGGGACAGACCCACCGGGGAGCTGTTTTTT. Amino acid sequence: CASSSGDRPTGELFF.

The genes are TRBV27 and TRBJ1-1; 8 bases map to TRBD1. The CDR3 sequence is 17 residues long. In germline, CDR1 is MNHEY, CDR2 SMNVEV (reference sequence). V was pared by 3 bases and J by 0 bases, with 9 bases of the junction left unmatched. The CDR3 is CASSFRTGRGMNTEAFF. The CDR3 DNA reads TGTGCCAGCAGTTTCAGGACAGGGCGAGGGATGAACACTGAAGCTTTCTTT.

This clone was recorded a few times. This chain joins TRBV19 and TRBJ1-3; tentatively, D is TRBD1 (5 bases). V was shortened by 2 bases and J by 0 bases, with 11 bases between the two germline ends. Germline CDR1 LNHDA, CDR2 SQIVND (reference sequence). The CDR3 is 16 amino acids. In nucleotides, the CDR3 is TGTGCCAGTAGTATATCCGGGACTAACTCTGGAAACACCATATATTTT. Residues: CASSISGTNSGNTIYF.

The gene calls are TRBV11-1 and TRBJ2-7; 8 nucleotides line up with TRBD1. CDR1 and CDR2 from the germline V gene are SGHAT and FQDESV (reference sequence). The V segment lost 4 bases and the J segment 9 bases; nucleotides outside the gene matches: 8. The length of the CDR3 is 13 residues. The DNA of the CDR3 is TGTGCCAGCAGCTCAAGGACAGGGTGTGGGCAGTACTTC. Translation: CASSSRTGCGQYF.

This chain connects TRBV15 to TRBJ2-5; maybe TRBD2 (5 bases). V lost 5 bases and J 5 bases, leaving 15 bases between the germline ends. CDR1 and CDR2 (germline): LNHNV, YYDKDF (reference sequence). CDR3 length equals 14 residues. CDR3 in amino acids: CATSADLRGETQYF. Written as DNA, the CDR3 is TGTGCCACCAGCGCGGACTTGCGAGGGGAGACCCAGTACTTC.

The genes are TRBV5-1 and TRBJ1-3, with 8 bases fitting TRBD1. The CDR3 spans 14 residues. Trimming at V came to 6 bases and at J to 4 bases, leaving 6 bases not matched to a gene. The germline V gene encodes CDR1 SGHRS and CDR2 YFSETQ. CDR3 sequence: CASTPGGQGNTIYF. Here the CDR3 DNA reads TGCGCCAGCACCCCAGGGGGCCAAGGAAACACCATATATTTT.

This clone was counted a few times. The chain employs TRBV27 and TRBJ2-1, with no clear D. Germline V gene lookup returns CDR1 MNHEY and CDR2 SMNVEV (reference sequence). The V end lost 0 bases, the J end lost 3 bases, and 3 bases lay between the germline ends. This CDR3 spans 13 amino acids. CDR3 residues: CASSLSRYNEQFF. As DNA, the CDR3 is TGTGCCAGCAGTTTATCCCGCTACAATGAGCAGTTCTTC.